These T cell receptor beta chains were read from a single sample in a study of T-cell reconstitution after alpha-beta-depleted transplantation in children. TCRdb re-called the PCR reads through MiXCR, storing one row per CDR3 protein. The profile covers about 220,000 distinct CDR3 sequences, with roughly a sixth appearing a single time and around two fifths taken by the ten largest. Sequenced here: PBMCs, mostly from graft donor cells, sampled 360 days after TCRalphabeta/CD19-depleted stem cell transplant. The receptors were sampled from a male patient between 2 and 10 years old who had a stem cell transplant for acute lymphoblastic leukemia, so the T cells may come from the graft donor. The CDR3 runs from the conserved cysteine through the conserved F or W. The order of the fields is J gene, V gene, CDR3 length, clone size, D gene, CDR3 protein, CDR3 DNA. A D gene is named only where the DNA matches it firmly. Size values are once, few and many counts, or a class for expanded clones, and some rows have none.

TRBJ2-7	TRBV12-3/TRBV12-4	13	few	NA	CASSLGGGYEQYF	TGTGCCAGCAGTTTAGGTGGAGGGTACGAGCAGTACTTC
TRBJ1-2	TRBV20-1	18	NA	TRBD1	CSARPTGTGVRKNYGYTF	TGCAGTGCTAGACCGACCGGGACAGGGGTGAGGAAAAACTATGGCTACACCTTC
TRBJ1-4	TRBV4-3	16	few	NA	CASSQDPGPGGEKLFF	TGCGCCAGCAGCCAAGATCCAGGCCCGGGAGGGGAAAAACTGTTTTTT
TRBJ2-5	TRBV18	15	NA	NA	CASSPDGSGSGTQYF	TGTGCCAGCTCACCTGATGGTAGCGGCTCGGGGACCCAGTACTTC
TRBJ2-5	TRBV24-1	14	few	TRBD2	CATSGGAGEETQYF	TGTGCCACCAGTGGGGGAGCGGGGGAAGAGACCCAGTACTTC
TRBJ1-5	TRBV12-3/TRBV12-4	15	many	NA	CASSFQPGSNQPQHF	TGTGCCAGCAGTTTTCAGCCCGGGAGCAATCAGCCCCAGCATTTT
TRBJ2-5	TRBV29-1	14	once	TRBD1	CSVGSTGGRETQYF	TGCAGCGTGGGGAGTACAGGGGGCAGGGAGACCCAGTACTTC
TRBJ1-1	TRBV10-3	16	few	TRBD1	CAISESGQGLNTEAFF	TGTGCCATCAGTGAGTCGGGACAGGGGTTGAACACTGAAGCTTTCTTT
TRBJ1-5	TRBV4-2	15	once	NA	CASSGGGEANQPQHF	TGTGCCAGCAGTGGGGGAGGGGAGGCCAATCAGCCCCAGCATTTT
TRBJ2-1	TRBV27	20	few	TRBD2	CASSFSAGTSGYISYNEQFF	TGTGCCAGCAGTTTCTCCGCCGGGACTAGCGGGTATATATCCTACAATGAGCAGTTCTTC
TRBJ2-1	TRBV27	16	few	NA	CASSLSRHRSYNEQFF	TGTGCCAGCAGTTTAAGCAGGCACCGATCCTACAATGAGCAGTTCTTC
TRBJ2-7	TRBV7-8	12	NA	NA	CASSPPEREQYF	TGTGCCAGCAGCCCCCCTGAGCGCGAGCAGTACTTC
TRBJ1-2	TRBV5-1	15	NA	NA	CASSLGAHQRDGYTF	TGCGCCAGCAGCTTGGGCGCCCATCAGAGGGATGGCTACACCTTC
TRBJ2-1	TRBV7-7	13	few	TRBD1	CASSSGGSEEQFF	TGTGCTAGCAGCTCAGGGGGTTCGGAGGAGCAGTTCTTC
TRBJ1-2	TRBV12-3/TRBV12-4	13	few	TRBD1	CASSLQGEHGYTF	TGTGCCAGCAGTTTGCAGGGGGAGCATGGCTACACCTTC
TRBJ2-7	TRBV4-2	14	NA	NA	CASSQDLEVGEQYF	TGTGCCAGCAGCCAAGATTTGGAGGTGGGGGAGCAGTACTTC
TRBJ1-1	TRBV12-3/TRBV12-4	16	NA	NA	CASSLESGRVNAEAFF	TGTGCCAGCAGTTTAGAGTCAGGGCGGGTGAACGCTGAAGCTTTCTTT
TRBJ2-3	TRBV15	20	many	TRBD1	CATSRDLGAGGAWDTDTQYF	TGTGCCACCAGCAGAGATCTTGGGGCAGGGGGCGCATGGGACACAGATACGCAGTATTTT
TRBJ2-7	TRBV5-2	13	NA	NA	CASWDRENYEQYF	TGTGCCAGCTGGGACAGGGAGAACTACGAGCAGTACTTC
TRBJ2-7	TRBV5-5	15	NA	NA	CASSFSRGAAGEQYF	TGTGCCAGCAGCTTCTCCAGGGGGGCGGCAGGTGAGCAGTACTTC
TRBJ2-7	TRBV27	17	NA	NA	CASSLGGFGQRNYEQYF	TGTGCCAGCAGTTTAGGTGGTTTTGGACAGCGAAACTACGAGCAGTACTTC
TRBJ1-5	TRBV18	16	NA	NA	CASSPPSPNSNQPQHF	TGTGCCAGCTCACCACCGAGTCCTAATAGCAATCAGCCCCAGCATTTT
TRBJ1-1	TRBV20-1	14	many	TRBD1	CSAITQGRDTEAFF	TGCAGTGCTATTACACAGGGGAGGGACACTGAAGCTTTCTTT
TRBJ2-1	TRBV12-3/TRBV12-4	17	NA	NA	CASSLTSWRQPYNEQFF	TGTGCCAGCAGTTTAACCTCATGGCGGCAGCCTTACAATGAGCAGTTCTTC
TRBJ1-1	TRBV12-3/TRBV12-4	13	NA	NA	CASRSGPRSEAFF	TGTGCCAGCAGGTCCGGACCGCGGTCTGAAGCTTTCTTT
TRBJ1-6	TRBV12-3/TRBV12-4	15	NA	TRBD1	CASSSDRQGPAPLHF	TGTGCCAGCAGTTCCGACAGACAGGGGCCGGCACCCCTCCACTTT
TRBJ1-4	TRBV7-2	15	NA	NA	CASSFGPGEGEKLFF	TGTGCCAGCAGCTTTGGACCGGGGGAGGGTGAAAAACTGTTTTTT
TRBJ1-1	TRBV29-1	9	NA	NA	CSVAEGAFF	TGCAGCGTTGCGGAGGGGGCTTTCTTT
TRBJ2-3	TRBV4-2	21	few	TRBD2	CASSQGGGLVVWYSRTDTQYF	TGTGCCAGCAGCCAAGGAGGGGGACTAGTCGTTTGGTATTCTAGGACAGATACGCAGTATTTT
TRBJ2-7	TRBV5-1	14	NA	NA	CASSQTGITYEQYF	TGCGCCAGCAGCCAGACAGGAATTACCTACGAGCAGTACTTC
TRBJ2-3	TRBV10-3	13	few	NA	CAISESFPDTQYF	TGTGCCATCAGTGAGTCTTTCCCAGATACGCAGTATTTT
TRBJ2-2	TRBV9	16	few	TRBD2	CASSVGLAGGPGELFF	TGTGCCAGCAGCGTAGGCTTAGCGGGGGGGCCCGGGGAGCTGTTTTTT
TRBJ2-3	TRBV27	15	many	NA	CASSSPGGSTDTQYF	TGTGCCAGCAGTTCCCCCGGGGGCAGTACAGATACGCAGTATTTT
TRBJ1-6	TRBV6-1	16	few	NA	CASSETETSYNSPLHF	TGTGCCAGCAGCGAGACAGAAACCTCCTATAATTCACCCCTCCACTTT
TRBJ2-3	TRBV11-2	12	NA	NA	CASSLVVDTQYF	TGTGCCAGCAGCTTAGTGGTAGATACGCAGTATTTT
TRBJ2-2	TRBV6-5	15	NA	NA	CASSYSLGIAGELFF	TGTGCCAGCAGTTACTCCCTGGGGATCGCCGGGGAGCTGTTTTTT
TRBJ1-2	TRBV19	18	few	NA	CASSIYVGRQPRNYGYTF	TGTGCCAGTAGTATTTATGTTGGTCGACAGCCTCGCAACTATGGCTACACCTTC
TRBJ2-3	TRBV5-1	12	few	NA	CASSSIPDTQYF	TGCGCCAGCAGCAGCATTCCAGATACGCAGTATTTT
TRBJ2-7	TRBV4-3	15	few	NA	CASSQDPLSSYEQYF	TGCGCCAGCAGCCAAGATCCCCTGAGCTCCTACGAGCAGTACTTC
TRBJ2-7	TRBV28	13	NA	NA	CASSLVIGYEQYF	TGTGCCAGCAGTTTAGTCATTGGATACGAGCAGTACTTC
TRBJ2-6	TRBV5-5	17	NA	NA	CASSPSPDLSGANVLTF	TGTGCCAGCAGCCCAAGTCCGGACCTATCTGGGGCCAACGTCCTGACTTTC
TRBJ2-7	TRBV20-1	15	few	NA	CSAAPGTLGSYEQYF	TGCAGTGCTGCCCCCGGGACACTGGGGTCCTACGAGCAGTACTTC
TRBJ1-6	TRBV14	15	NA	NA	CASSQLGHDNSPLHF	TGTGCCAGCAGCCAACTGGGACACGATAATTCACCCCTCCACTTT
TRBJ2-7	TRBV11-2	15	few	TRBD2	CASSLVTSGTYEQYF	TGTGCCAGCAGCTTAGTAACTAGCGGGACCTACGAGCAGTACTTC
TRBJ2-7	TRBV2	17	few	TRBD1	CASSGTLPRDRAYEQYF	TGTGCCAGCAGTGGAACCCTCCCCCGGGACAGGGCCTACGAGCAGTACTTC
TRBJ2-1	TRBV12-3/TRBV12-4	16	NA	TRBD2	CASSGATSGGGNEQFF	TGTGCCAGCAGTGGGGCGACTAGCGGGGGCGGTAATGAGCAGTTCTTC
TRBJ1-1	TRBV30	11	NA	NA	CAWRHDTEAFF	TGTGCCTGGAGACACGACACTGAAGCTTTCTTT
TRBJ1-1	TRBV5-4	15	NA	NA	CASINRNGGFTEAFF	TGTGCCAGCATCAATCGGAATGGGGGGTTTACTGAAGCTTTCTTT
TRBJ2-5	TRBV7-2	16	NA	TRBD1	CASSLRQGARQETQYF	TGTGCCAGCAGCTTACGACAGGGGGCTCGTCAAGAGACCCAGTACTTC
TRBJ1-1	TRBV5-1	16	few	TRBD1	CASSFSGGGLNTEAFF	TGCGCCAGCAGCTTCTCAGGGGGCGGCTTGAACACTGAAGCTTTCTTT
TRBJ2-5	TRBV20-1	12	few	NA	CSARGPQETQYF	TGCAGTGCTAGGGGGCCCCAGGAGACCCAGTACTTC
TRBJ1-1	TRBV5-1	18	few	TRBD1	CASSLVSGQGITGTEAFF	TGCGCCAGCAGCTTGGTCTCGGGACAGGGGATAACGGGCACTGAAGCTTTCTTT
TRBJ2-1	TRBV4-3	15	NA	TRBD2	CASSQDRGVLNEQFF	TGCGCCAGCAGCCAAGACCGGGGGGTACTTAATGAGCAGTTCTTC
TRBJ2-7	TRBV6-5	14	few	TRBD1	CASSYATGAYEQYF	TGTGCCAGCAGTTACGCCACAGGGGCCTACGAGCAGTACTTC
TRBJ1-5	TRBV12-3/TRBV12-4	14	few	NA	CASSLAGGDQPQHF	TGTGCCAGCAGTTTAGCAGGGGGGGATCAGCCCCAGCATTTT
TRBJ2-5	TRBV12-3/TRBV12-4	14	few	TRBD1	CASSWTAGTGVGYF	TGTGCCAGCAGTTGGACGGCCGGGACAGGGGTCGGGTACTTC